The 29 T cell receptor beta chains below were found in one sample sequenced in a study of blood T cell repertoires in COVID-19. Some clones are missing from TCRdb's copy, which holds only in-frame ones; the method was immunoSEQ multiplex PCR. The sample shows approximately 77,000 clones, about 87% of them seen only once. Sequenced sample: peripheral blood. These receptors all stem from a man aged 45-60 years with active COVID-19.

The V call is TRBV18, the J call TRBJ2-3; TRBD2 aligns across 7 bases. The CDR3 consists of 16 residues. The germline gives CDR1 KGHSH, CDR2 LQKENI. With V trimmed by 0 bases and J by 4 bases, 7 bases remained unmatched. This CDR3 is CASSPPGGAGADTQYF. CDR3 coding DNA: TGTGCCAGCTCACCACCGGGAGGGGCTGGCGCAGATACGCAGTATTTT.

The chain combines TRBV14 with TRBJ2-1, with 15 positions matching TRBD2. Trimming removed 5 bases from V and 3 bases from J; junction bases left unmatched: 11. Germline CDR1 SGHDN, CDR2 FVKESK. The CDR3 contains 19 residues. DNA of the CDR3: TGTGCCAGCAGCTACTACGGGACTAGCGGGAGGCGTTACTACAATGAGCAGTTCTTC. Encoded protein: CASSYYGTSGRRYYNEQFF.

The genes are TRBV6-5 and TRBJ2-1; D may be TRBD2 (7 bases). Germline V gene data show CDR1 as MNHEY and CDR2 as SVGAGI. This CDR3 is built from 15 residues. The V end was cut by 5 bases, the J end by 6 bases, with 17 bases between. DNA of the CDR3: TGTGCCAGCAGTCGGGCGGGGGCGCGCCCCAATGAGCAGTTCTTC. This gives the protein CASSRAGARPNEQFF.

The rearrangement joins TRBV6-5 to TRBJ2-5, with 9 bases aligning to TRBD1. This CDR3 region has 15 residues. CDR1 and CDR2 (germline): MNHEY, SVGAGI. V shed 5 bases and J 4 bases; nucleotides not matched to a gene: 8. CDR3: CASSPYTGGTETQYF. CDR3 DNA: TGTGCCAGCAGTCCGTACACAGGGGGCACAGAGACCCAGTACTTC.

The V call is TRBV7-2, the J call TRBJ2-1; a possible D gene is TRBD2 (5 bases). The V gene lost 6 bases and the J gene lost 0 bases, with 9 bases spanning the gap. The CDR3 loop spans 14 amino acids. CDR1 and CDR2 from the germline V gene are SGHTA and FQGNSA. This CDR3 reads CASRPRGSYNEQFF. The CDR3 region has the DNA TGTGCCAGCAGACCCCGGGGCTCCTACAATGAGCAGTTCTTC.

This chain connects TRBV11-2 to TRBJ2-1; TRBD2 aligns across 14 bases. This CDR3 region has 15 residues. Trimming removed 5 bases from V and 7 bases from J; junction bases left unmatched: 4. Germline values: CDR1 SGHAT, CDR2 FQNNGV. In DNA, the CDR3 is TGTGCCAGCAGCCATCGGACTAGCGGGAGGAATGAGCAGTTCTTC. This codes for CASSHRTSGRNEQFF.

This clone was found once. V gene TRBV2 combines with J gene TRBJ1-1, with D unclear. The CDR3 covers 13 residues. Germline V gives CDR1 SNHLY, CDR2 FYNNEI. Between the trimmed V and J ends, which lost 4 bases and 4 bases, there was a span of 10 bases. The CDR3 reads CASSGGRSTEAFF. The CDR3 coding sequence is TGTGCCAGCAGTGGAGGGAGGAGCACTGAAGCTTTCTTT.

The gene calls are TRBV15 and TRBJ2-5; tentative D call: TRBD1 (6 bases). The CDR3 sequence is 16 residues long. Trimming left V 1 base short and J 1 base short, with 13 bases between. Germline lookup yields CDR1 LNHNV and CDR2 YYDKDF (reference sequence). The CDR3 here is CATSRGGLGGQETQYF. The DNA of the CDR3 is TGTGCCACCAGCAGAGGGGGGTTAGGGGGCCAAGAGACCCAGTACTTC.

This clone was seen only once. The gene calls are TRBV7-6 and TRBJ2-1; D uncertain. CDR1 is SGHVS and CDR2 is FNYEAQ in the germline V gene. Trimming took 1 base from V and 2 from J, leaving 6 bases between them. The length of the CDR3 is 14 residues. CDR3 nucleotides: TGTGCCAGCAGCTTAGAACAACCCTACAATGAGCAGTTCTTC. It encodes CASSLEQPYNEQFF.

The gene calls are TRBV28 and TRBJ1-1, with D hard to call. The length of the CDR3 is 13 residues. V was trimmed by 3 bases and J by 1 base, leaving 6 bases between them. The germline V gene encodes CDR1 MDHEN and CDR2 SYDVKM. The CDR3 DNA reads as TGTGCCAGCAGTTTCAGGCGGAACACTGAAGCTTTCTTT. Protein: CASSFRRNTEAFF. The whole variable domain, remainder taken from reference TRBV28 and TRBJ1-1, is DVKVTQSSRYLVKRTGEKVFLECVQDMDHENMFWYRQDPGLGLRLIYFSYDVKMKEKGDIPEGYSVSREKKERFSLILESASTNQTSMYLCASSFRRNTEAFFGQGTRLTVV.

The chain employs TRBV18 and TRBJ2-1; 7 positions agree with TRBD1. V trimming: 1 base; J trimming: 7 bases; junction bases outside the gene matches: 10. Germline V lookup: CDR1 KGHSH, CDR2 LQKENI. This CDR3 has 16 amino acids. The CDR3 DNA is TGTGCCAGCTCACCACTCAGACGGGCAGGGGGTAATGAGCAGTTCTTC. This sequence encodes CASSPLRRAGGNEQFF.

This chain links TRBV5-1 with TRBJ2-1; D remains ambiguous. The CDR3 spans 12 residues. Germline V gene sequence: CDR1 SGHRS, CDR2 YFSETQ. V gave up 3 bases and J gave up 7 bases, with 8 bases separating them. This CDR3 is CASSSFLNEQFF. CDR3 bases: TGCGCCAGCAGCTCCTTTTTAAATGAGCAGTTCTTC.

The CDR3: CATSDWGDTEAFF. CDR3 nucleotide sequence: TGTGCCACCAGTGATTGGGGGGACACTGAAGCTTTCTTT. This chain joins TRBV24-1 and TRBJ1-1; a weak D match, TRBD1 (5 bases). Germline-derived CDR1 and CDR2 are KGHDR and SFDVKD. Trimming took 2 bases from V and 3 from J, leaving 6 bases between them. This CDR3 has 13 amino acids.

The rearrangement joins TRBV11-2 to TRBJ2-5, with TRBD1 as a possible D gene (6 bases). The germline V and J ends were trimmed by 1 base and 5 bases, with 14 bases remaining between them. CDR1 SGHAT and CDR2 FQNNGV come from the germline V gene. CDR3 length: 15 amino acids. The CDR3 DNA is TGTGCCAGCAGCTTAGGTGTAGGGGGAAGGGAGACCCAGTACTTC. This translates into CASSLGVGGRETQYF.

The V and J genes are TRBV11-2 and TRBJ2-3; D gene unclear. This CDR3 region has 15 residues. Germline-derived CDR1 and CDR2 are SGHAT and FQNNGV. With 1 base removed from V and 2 bases from J, the gap between germline ends came to 10 bases. This CDR3 is CASSLAAKPTDTQYF. CDR3 bases: TGTGCCAGCAGCTTAGCAGCGAAACCCACAGATACGCAGTATTTT.

V usage is TRBV6-2 or TRBV6-3 and J usage is TRBJ1-2, with D perhaps matching TRBD1 (5 bases). The CDR3 consists of 12 residues. Germline assignment: CDR1 MNHEY and CDR2 SVGEGT. Trimming took off 5 bases at V and 5 bases at J, with 9 bases between the two ends. The CDR3 reads CASSPQGYGYTF. The CDR3 region has the DNA TGTGCCAGCAGTCCGCAGGGTTATGGCTACACCTTC.

This clone was observed once. The chain has TRBV10-1 and TRBJ2-1; weak D call: TRBD2 (6 bases). Germline-derived CDR1 and CDR2 are WNHNN and SYGVQD (reference sequence). Between the trimmed V and J ends, which lost 2 bases and 8 bases, there was a span of 25 bases. The CDR3 length is 18 residues. CDR3 coding DNA: TGCGCCAGCAGTGAGACCCACAGACTAGTGGGGGAATACGATGAGCAGTTCTTC. Translated, it gives CASSETHRLVGEYDEQFF.

The chain recombines TRBV11-2 with TRBJ1-1; D perhaps matches TRBD1 (5 bases). Trimming stripped 5 bases from V and 5 bases from J, with 12 bases between. CDR1 and CDR2 (germline): SGHAT, FQNNGV. This CDR3 has 13 residues. The CDR3: CASSPGDFTEAFF. The CDR3 DNA is TGTGCCAGCAGCCCCGGGGACTTTACTGAAGCTTTCTTT.

The J gene is TRBJ1-3, the V gene TRBV25-1, with 9 bases lining up with TRBD1. Germline values: CDR1 MGHDK, CDR2 SYGVNS. The CDR3 has 15 amino acids. Losses at the gene ends were 6 bases for V and 0 bases for J; bases not matched to a gene: 3. The CDR3 loop reads CASSGTGHSGNTIYF. The CDR3 DNA reads as TGTGCCAGCAGCGGGACAGGGCACTCTGGAAACACCATATATTTT.

J is TRBJ2-3 and V is TRBV5-6; 10 bases are shared with TRBD2. The germline CDR1 and CDR2 sequences are SGHDT and YYEEEE. The CDR3 length is 16 residues. Germline trimming cut 2 bases from V and 3 bases from J; bases unmatched to any gene: 6. The CDR3 nucleotides are TGTGCCAGCAGCTTACTTAGCGGGAGGATAACAGATACGCAGTATTTT. Translated: CASSLLSGRITDTQYF.

The rearrangement uses TRBV7-8 and TRBJ2-7, with TRBD1 matching 8 bases. After removal of 0 bases from V and 9 bases from J, the junction contained 7 bases not matched to a gene. CDR3 length: 14 residues. CDR1 is SGHVS and CDR2 is FQNEAQ in the germline V gene. The CDR3 coding sequence is TGTGCCAGCAGCTTAGCGGCAGGGGGCCGGGGGCAGTACTTC. Translation: CASSLAAGGRGQYF.

This chain's CDR3 is CAWSRDFPYEQYF. CDR3 DNA sequence: TGTGCCTGGAGTCGTGACTTCCCCTACGAGCAGTACTTC. The genes are TRBV30 and TRBJ2-7, with D hard to call. Germline values: CDR1 GTSNPN, CDR2 SVGIG (reference sequence). The V and J ends lost 2 bases and 2 bases respectively, with 10 bases between them. The CDR3 length is 13 residues.

The chain links TRBV3-1 (or the pseudogene TRBV3-2) to TRBJ1-5, with TRBD1 matching 8 bases. J was trimmed by 6 bases and V by 2 bases; bases with no gene match: 6. Germline V gives CDR1 LGHDT, CDR2 YNNKEL (reference sequence). The CDR3 contains 15 residues. CDR3 sequence: CASSQFTGGGQPQHF. CDR3 DNA sequence: TGTGCCAGCAGCCAATTCACAGGGGGAGGTCAGCCCCAGCATTTT.

J is TRBJ1-4 and V is TRBV29-1; 7 bases are shared with TRBD1. The CDR3 is 15 residues long. Germline V lookup: CDR1 SQVTM, CDR2 ANQGSEA. The V segment lost 7 bases and the J segment 0 bases; nucleotides outside the gene matches: 8. The CDR3 here is CSAKIGTATNEKLFF. The DNA of the CDR3 is TGCAGCGCCAAGATAGGGACAGCAACTAATGAAAAACTGTTTTTT.

This chain joins TRBV12-3 or TRBV12-4 and TRBJ1-5, with no clear D. This CDR3 has 13 residues. With 6 bases removed from V and 4 bases from J, the gap between germline ends came to 10 bases. The CDR3 nucleotides are TGTGCCAGCAGCTTTGCGGCAAATCAGCCCCAGCATTTT. Translating it yields CASSFAANQPQHF.

For the CDR3, the DNA is TGCGCCAGCAGTAGGGGTTTCACAGATACGCAGTATTTT. Its translation: CASSRGFTDTQYF. This chain links TRBV5-1 with TRBJ2-3; D perhaps matches TRBD1 (5 bases). V lost 5 bases and J 2 bases, leaving 9 bases between the germline ends. Germline CDR1 is SGHRS and CDR2 is YFSETQ. This CDR3 contains 13 residues.

V is TRBV7-9 and J is TRBJ2-5; TRBD1 might be the D (5 bases). The CDR3 runs to 15 residues. The V end lost 8 bases, the J end lost 2 bases, and 18 bases lay between the germline ends. The germline V gene encodes CDR1 SEHNR and CDR2 FQNEAQ (reference sequence). For the CDR3, the DNA is TGTGCCAGCTGCGCTGGGGCCCTGGCGCAAGAGACCCAGTACTTC. This translates into CASCAGALAQETQYF.

The rearrangement links TRBV28 to TRBJ1-2, with 12 bases fitting TRBD1. In germline, CDR1 is MDHEN, CDR2 SYDVKM. The CDR3 consists of 18 residues. V was pared by 5 bases and J by 4 bases, with 14 bases of the junction left unmatched. The CDR3, as DNA: TGTGCCAGCAGTCCAAGTCCCGGGACAGGGGGCGGACTCTATGGCTACACCTTC. Translated, it gives CASSPSPGTGGGLYGYTF.

V usage is TRBV30 and J usage is TRBJ1-2; TRBD1 agrees at 9 bases. Germline CDR1 GTSNPN, CDR2 SVGIG (reference sequence). The CDR3 extends over 15 amino acids. With V trimmed by 1 base and J by 8 bases, 11 bases remained unmatched. The CDR3 is CAWSADYTGQGGYTF. The CDR3 DNA is TGTGCCTGGAGTGCCGACTATACGGGACAGGGAGGCTACACCTTC.